Listed below are T cell receptor beta chains from one sample, sequenced in a study of blood T cell repertoires in COVID-19. Sequencing was performed with immunoSEQ multiplex PCR; in TCRdb, only in-frame clones are kept and a portion is missing. The sample has about 50,000 clones, around 80% seen once. The specimen was peripheral blood. The receptors come from a human donor in a cohort sampled during active COVID-19. CDR3s include the opening cysteine and the closing phenylalanine or tryptophan. The D gene is left open where the match is weak.

TRBJ1-2,TRBD1,TRBV6-6,CASSSGDRAIYGYTF,TGTGCCAGCAGTTCCGGGGACAGGGCCATCTATGGCTACACCTTC
TRBJ2-3,.,TRBV7-3,CASSSGFAGRSDTQYF,TGTGCCAGCAGCTCAGGATTTGCGGGAAGGTCAGATACGCAGTATTTT
TRBJ2-6,.,TRBV5-6,CASSPRGDYSGANVLTF,TGTGCCAGCAGCCCTCGAGGAGATTATTCTGGGGCCAACGTCCTGACTTTC
TRBJ1-2,.,TRBV5-1,CASSRDMESYGYTF,TGCGCCAGCAGTAGGGACATGGAGAGCTATGGCTACACCTTC
TRBJ2-1,TRBD2,TRBV6-5,CASTESGTPYNEQFF,TGTGCCAGCACCGAAAGCGGGACCCCCTACAATGAGCAGTTCTTC
TRBJ2-1,.,TRBV18,CASSPSGLNNEQFF,TGTGCCAGCTCACCATCGGGACTTAACAATGAGCAGTTCTTC
TRBJ2-5,.,TRBV6-6,CASSYTVSQETQYF,TGTGCCAGTAGTTACACTGTGTCCCAAGAGACCCAGTACTTC
TRBJ1-2,TRBD1,TRBV28,CASSLARGRGYTF,TGTGCCAGCAGTTTGGCCAGGGGGCGCGGCTACACCTTC
TRBJ2-3,.,TRBV7-8,CASSPDMGHTDTQYF,TGTGCCAGCAGCCCTGACATGGGCCACACAGATACGCAGTATTTT
TRBJ1-1,.,TRBV4-3,CASSLFRGSTEAFF,TGCGCCAGCAGTCTCTTCAGGGGTTCCACTGAAGCTTTCTTT
TRBJ1-4,.,TRBV4-3,CASSQDLRQDGEKLFF,TGCGCCAGCAGCCAAGATCTTCGGCAGGATGGGGAAAAACTGTTTTTT
TRBJ1-1,.,TRBV3-1/TRBV3-2,CASSPKATEAFF,TGTGCCAGCAGCCCTAAAGCCACTGAAGCTTTCTTT
TRBJ2-7,.,TRBV7-2,CASRFTGSYEQYF,TGTGCCAGCAGATTTACAGGGTCCTACGAGCAGTACTTC
TRBJ2-1,TRBD2,TRBV28,CASTTYFPGTSGSSYNEQFF,TGTGCCAGCACCACCTACTTTCCCGGGACTAGCGGGAGCTCCTACAATGAGCAGTTCTTC
TRBJ2-7,.,TRBV5-1,CASSLISRGPNEQYF,TGCGCCAGCAGCTTGATAAGCAGGGGCCCAAACGAGCAGTACTTC